This TCR beta chain comes out of a study of cytomegalovirus exposure and HLA in healthy donors. This clone was found once. Its antigen remains unidentified. The PCR contained 60 Vbeta and 13 Jbeta primers. Sequencing was performed with immunoSEQ multiplex PCR; in TCRdb, only in-frame clones are kept and a portion is missing. This sample has about 160,000 clones, with approximately 79% found just once. Healthy donors of bone marrow made up the group. Study-wide results and caveats: No immune exposure information besides CMV serostatus was available.

What was sequenced was PBMCs. The TCR was taken from a middle-aged man in good health and CMV-seronegative.

The CDR3 loop is CASSHSGVGELETQYF. The DNA of the CDR3 is TGTGCCAGCAGCCATTCCGGGGTTGGGGAGTTGGAGACCCAGTACTTC. The J gene is TRBJ2-5, the V gene TRBV7-3, with a weak D call TRBD2 (5 bases). The CDR3 runs to 16 residues. V was clipped by 5 bases and J by 5 bases, with 21 bases between them. CDR1 and CDR2 from the germline V gene are SGHTA and FQGTGA.